This T cell receptor beta chain stems from a study of OX40 agonist ivuxolimab in advanced cancers. For the study at large: Antecedent anti-PD-1, anti-PD-L1 or anti-CTLA-4 therapy was permissible, with roughly 36% having received some. Of the patients, three showed partial responses, one with hepatocellular carcinoma and two with cutaneous melanoma.

The V gene's germline CDR1 is MNHEY and CDR2 SVGAGI. With 2 bases clipped from V and 4 bases from J, the junction kept 3 bases outside the gene matches. The CDR3 is 15 residues long. The table came from immunoSEQ multiplex PCR; TCRdb's copy has only in-frame clones and leaves some out. Of about 95,000 clones in the sample, 75% to 90% are singletons; the top ten hold approximately 0.3%. The specimen was CD4+ or CD8+ T cells sorted from blood, collected in a trial of the OX40 agonist ivuxolimab. This chain links TRBV6-5 with TRBJ2-1, with 9 bases that match TRBD2. The origin of this receptor is an adult with an advanced solid tumor such as melanoma, head and neck, liver or kidney cancer. DNA for the CDR3: TGTGCCAGCAGTTACGAGACTAGCGGATACAATGAGCAGTTCTTC. Translation gives CASSYETSGYNEQFF.